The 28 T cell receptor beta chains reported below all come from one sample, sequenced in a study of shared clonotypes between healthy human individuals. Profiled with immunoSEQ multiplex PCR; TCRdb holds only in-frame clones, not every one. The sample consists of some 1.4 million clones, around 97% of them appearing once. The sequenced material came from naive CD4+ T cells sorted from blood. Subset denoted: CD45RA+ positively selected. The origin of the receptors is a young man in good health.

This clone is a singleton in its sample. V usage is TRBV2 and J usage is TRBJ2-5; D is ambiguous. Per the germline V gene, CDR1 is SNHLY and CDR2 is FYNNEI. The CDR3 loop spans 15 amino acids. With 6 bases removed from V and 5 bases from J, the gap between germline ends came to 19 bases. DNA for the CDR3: TGTGCCAGCAGGCCAAATTCGATTCCTGGGGAGACCCAGTACTTC. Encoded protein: CASRPNSIPGETQYF.

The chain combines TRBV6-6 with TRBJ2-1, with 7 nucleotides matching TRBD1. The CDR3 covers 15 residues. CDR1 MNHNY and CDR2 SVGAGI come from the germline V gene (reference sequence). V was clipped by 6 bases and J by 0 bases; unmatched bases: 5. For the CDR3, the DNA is TGTGCCAGCAGCATGACAGGGCCCTCCTACAATGAGCAGTTCTTC. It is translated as CASSMTGPSYNEQFF.

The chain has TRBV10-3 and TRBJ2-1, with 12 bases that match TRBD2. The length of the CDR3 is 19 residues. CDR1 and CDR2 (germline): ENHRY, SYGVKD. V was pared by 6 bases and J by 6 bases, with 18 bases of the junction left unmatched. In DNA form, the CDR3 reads TGTGCCATCAGACTCACGACTAGCGGGAGAGTTGGTCATAGCAATGAGCAGTTCTTC. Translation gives CAIRLTTSGRVGHSNEQFF.

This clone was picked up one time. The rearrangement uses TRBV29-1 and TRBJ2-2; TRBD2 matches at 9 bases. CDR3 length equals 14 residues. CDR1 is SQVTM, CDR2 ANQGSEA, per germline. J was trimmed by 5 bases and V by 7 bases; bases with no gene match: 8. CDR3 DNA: TGCAGCGCCCTTAGCGGGAGCACTACCGGGGAGCTGTTTTTT. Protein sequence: CSALSGSTTGELFF.

CDR3 DNA: TGTGCCTGGTCAGCGCAGGAAAAACTGTTTTTT. Translation gives CAWSAQEKLFF. The chain combines TRBV30 with TRBJ1-4; D remains unclear. With 5 bases removed from V and 8 bases from J, the gap between germline ends came to 9 bases. Germline loops: CDR1 GTSNPN, CDR2 SVGIG (reference sequence). This CDR3 spans 11 amino acids.

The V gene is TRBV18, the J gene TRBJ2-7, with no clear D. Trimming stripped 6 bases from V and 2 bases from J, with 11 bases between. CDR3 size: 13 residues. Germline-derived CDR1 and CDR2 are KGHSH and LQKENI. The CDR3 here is CASSHNEPYEQYF. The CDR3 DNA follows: TGTGCCAGCTCCCACAACGAACCCTACGAGCAGTACTTC.

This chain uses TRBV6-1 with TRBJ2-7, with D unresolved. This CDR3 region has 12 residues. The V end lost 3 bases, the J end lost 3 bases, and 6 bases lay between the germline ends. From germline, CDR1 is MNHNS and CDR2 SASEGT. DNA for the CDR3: TGTGCCAGCAGTGAGATCCGCTACGAGCAGTACTTC. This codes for CASSEIRYEQYF.

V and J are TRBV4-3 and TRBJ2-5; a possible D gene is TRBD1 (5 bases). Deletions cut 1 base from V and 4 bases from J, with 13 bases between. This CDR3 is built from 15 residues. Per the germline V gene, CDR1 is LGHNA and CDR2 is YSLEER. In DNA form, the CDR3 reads TGCGCCAGCAGCCAAGCGAGGAACAGGCCAGAGACCCAGTACTTC. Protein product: CASSQARNRPETQYF.

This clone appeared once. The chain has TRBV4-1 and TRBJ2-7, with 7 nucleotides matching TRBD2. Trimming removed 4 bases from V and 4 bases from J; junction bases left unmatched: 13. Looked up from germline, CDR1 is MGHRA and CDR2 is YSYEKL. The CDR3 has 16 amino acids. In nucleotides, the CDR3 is TGCGCCAGCAGCCTCACTAGCGTCCCCTGGTCTTACGAGCAGTACTTC. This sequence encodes CASSLTSVPWSYEQYF.

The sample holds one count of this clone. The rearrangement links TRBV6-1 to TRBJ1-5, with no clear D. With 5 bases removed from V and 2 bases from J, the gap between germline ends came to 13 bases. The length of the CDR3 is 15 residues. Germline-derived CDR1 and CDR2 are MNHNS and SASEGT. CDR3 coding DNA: TGTGCCAGCAGTCAAGGAAGGAGTGGCAATCAGCCCCAGCATTTT. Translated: CASSQGRSGNQPQHF.

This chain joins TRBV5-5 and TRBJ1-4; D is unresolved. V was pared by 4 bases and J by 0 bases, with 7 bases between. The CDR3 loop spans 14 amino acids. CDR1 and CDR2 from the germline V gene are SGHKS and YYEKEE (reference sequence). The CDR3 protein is CASSQTTTNEKLFF. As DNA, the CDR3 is TGTGCCAGCAGCCAGACGACAACTAATGAAAAACTGTTTTTT.

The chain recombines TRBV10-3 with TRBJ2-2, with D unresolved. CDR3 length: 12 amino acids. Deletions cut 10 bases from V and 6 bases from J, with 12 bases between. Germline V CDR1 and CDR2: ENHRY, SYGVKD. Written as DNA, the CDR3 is TGTGCCACCACGAAAGGTTCCGGGGAGCTGTTTTTT. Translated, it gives CATTKGSGELFF.

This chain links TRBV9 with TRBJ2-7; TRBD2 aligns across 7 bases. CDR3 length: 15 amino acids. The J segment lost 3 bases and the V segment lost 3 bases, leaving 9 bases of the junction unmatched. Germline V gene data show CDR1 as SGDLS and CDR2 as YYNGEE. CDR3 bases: TGTGCCAGCAGCGAAGCGGGGAACTTGGGCTACGAGCAGTACTTC. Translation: CASSEAGNLGYEQYF.

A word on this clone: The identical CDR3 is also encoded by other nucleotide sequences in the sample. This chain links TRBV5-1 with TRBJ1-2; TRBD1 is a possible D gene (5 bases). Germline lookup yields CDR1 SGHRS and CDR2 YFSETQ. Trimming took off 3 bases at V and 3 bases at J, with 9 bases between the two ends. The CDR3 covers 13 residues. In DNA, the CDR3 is TGCGCCAGCAGCTCTCAGGGTGACTATGGCTACACCTTC. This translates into CASSSQGDYGYTF.

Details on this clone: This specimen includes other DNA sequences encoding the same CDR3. CDR3 nucleotides: TGTGCCAGCAGCTTAACCAGGGACTCCTACGAGCAGTACTTC. Amino acids: CASSLTRDSYEQYF. V gene TRBV7-3 combines with J gene TRBJ2-7, with D possibly being TRBD1 (5 bases). The CDR3 is made up of 14 amino acids. Germline V lookup: CDR1 SGHTA, CDR2 FQGTGA. V dropped 0 bases and J dropped 0 bases, with 6 bases sitting between them.

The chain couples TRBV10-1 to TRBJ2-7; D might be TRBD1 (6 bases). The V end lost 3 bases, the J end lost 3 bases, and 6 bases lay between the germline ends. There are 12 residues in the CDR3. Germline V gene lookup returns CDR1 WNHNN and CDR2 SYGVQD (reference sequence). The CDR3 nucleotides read TGCGCCAGCAGTGACAGGGGCTACGAGCAGTACTTC. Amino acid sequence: CASSDRGYEQYF.

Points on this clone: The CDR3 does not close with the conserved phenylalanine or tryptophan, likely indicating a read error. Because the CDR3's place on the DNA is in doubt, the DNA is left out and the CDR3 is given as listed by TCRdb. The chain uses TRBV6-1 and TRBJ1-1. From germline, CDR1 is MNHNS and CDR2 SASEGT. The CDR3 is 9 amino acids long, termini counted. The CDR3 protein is CASSHLGEL.

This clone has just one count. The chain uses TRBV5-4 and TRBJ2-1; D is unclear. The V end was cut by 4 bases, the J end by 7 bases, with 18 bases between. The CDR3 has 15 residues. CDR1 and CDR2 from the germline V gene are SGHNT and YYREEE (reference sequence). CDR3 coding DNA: TGTGCCAGCAGCCTACCATCCACGTATGAAAATGAGCAGTTCTTC. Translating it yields CASSLPSTYENEQFF.

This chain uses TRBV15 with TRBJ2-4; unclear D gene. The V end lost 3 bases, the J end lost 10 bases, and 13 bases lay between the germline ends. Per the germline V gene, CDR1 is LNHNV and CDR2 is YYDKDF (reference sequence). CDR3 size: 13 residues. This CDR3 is CATSRLMPEIQYF. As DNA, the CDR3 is TGTGCCACCAGCAGGCTCATGCCTGAAATTCAGTACTTC.

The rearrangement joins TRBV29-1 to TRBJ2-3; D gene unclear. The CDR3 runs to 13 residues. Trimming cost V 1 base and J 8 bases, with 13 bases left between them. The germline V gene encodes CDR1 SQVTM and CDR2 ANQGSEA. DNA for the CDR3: TGCAGCGTTGAAGCGAACTCCGAAACTACGCAGTATTTT. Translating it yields CSVEANSETTQYF.

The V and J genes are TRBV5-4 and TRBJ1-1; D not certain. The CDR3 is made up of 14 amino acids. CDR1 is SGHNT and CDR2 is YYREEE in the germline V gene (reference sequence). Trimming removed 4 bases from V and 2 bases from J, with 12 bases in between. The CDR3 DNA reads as TGTGCCAGCAGCGCGGAGCTCGCCAACACTGAAGCTTTCTTT. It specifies CASSAELANTEAFF.

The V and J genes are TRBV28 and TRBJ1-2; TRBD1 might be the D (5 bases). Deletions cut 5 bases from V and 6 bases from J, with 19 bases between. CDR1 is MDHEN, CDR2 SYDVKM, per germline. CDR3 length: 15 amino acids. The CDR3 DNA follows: TGTGCCAGCAGTGCCTTGAAGGGGCCTTGGAATGGCTACACCTTC. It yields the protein CASSALKGPWNGYTF.

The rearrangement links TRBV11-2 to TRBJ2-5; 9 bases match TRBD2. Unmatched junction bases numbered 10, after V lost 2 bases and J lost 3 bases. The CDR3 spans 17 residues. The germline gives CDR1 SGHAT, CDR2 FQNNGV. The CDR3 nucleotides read TGTGCCAGCAGCTTAAGGGCCCTCTCTAGCGGGAAAGAGACCCAGTACTTC. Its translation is CASSLRALSSGKETQYF. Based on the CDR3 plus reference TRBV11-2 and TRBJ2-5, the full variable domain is EAGVAQSPRYKIIEKRQSVAFWCNPISGHATLYWYQQILGQGPKLLIQFQNNGVVDDSQLPKDRFSAERLKGVDSTLKIQPAKLEDSAVYLCASSLRALSSGKETQYFGPGTRLLVL.

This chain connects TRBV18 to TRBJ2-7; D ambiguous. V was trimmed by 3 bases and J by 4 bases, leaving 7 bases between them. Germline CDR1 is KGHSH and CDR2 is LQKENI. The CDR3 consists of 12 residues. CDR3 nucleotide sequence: TGTGCCAGCTCACCCGATTTATACGAGCAGTACTTC. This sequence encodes CASSPDLYEQYF. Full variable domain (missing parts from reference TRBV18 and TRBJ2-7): NAGVMQNPRHLVRRRGQEARLRCSPMKGHSHVYWYRQLPEEGLKFMVYLQKENIIDESGMPKERFSAEFPKEGPSILRIQQVVRGDSAAYFCASSPDLYEQYFGPGTRLTVT.

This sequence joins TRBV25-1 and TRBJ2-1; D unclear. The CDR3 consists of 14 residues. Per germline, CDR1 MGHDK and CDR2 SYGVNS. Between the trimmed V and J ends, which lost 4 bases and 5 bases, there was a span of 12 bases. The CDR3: CASSVLFVNNEQFF. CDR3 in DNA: TGTGCCAGCAGTGTGCTATTTGTTAACAATGAGCAGTTCTTC.

Here the CDR3 DNA reads TGTGCCAGCAGCTTAAAATCTAGCGGGAGGGGAGGCGAATATGAGCAGTTCTTC. It codes for CASSLKSSGRGGEYEQFF. The chain joins TRBV7-9 to TRBJ2-1; TRBD2 aligns across 12 bases. With 2 bases clipped from V and 8 bases from J, the junction kept 13 bases outside the gene matches. The CDR3 extends over 18 amino acids. In germline, CDR1 is SEHNR, CDR2 FQNEAQ (reference sequence). Based on the CDR3 plus reference TRBV7-9 and TRBJ2-1, the full variable domain is DTGVSQNPRHKITKRGQNVTFRCDPISEHNRLYWYRQTLGQGPEFLTYFQNEAQLEKSRLLSDRFSAERPKGSFSTLEIQRTEQGDSAMYLCASSLKSSGRGGEYEQFFGPGTRLTVL.

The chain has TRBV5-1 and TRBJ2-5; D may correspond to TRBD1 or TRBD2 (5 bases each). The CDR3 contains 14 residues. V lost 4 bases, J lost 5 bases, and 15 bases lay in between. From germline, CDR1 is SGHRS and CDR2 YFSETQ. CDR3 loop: CASSQSGQWETQYF. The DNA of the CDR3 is TGCGCCAGCAGCCAGTCGGGGCAGTGGGAGACCCAGTACTTC. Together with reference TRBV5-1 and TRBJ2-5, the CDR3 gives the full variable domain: KAGVTQTPRYLIKTRGQQVTLSCSPISGHRSVSWYQQTPGQGLQFLFEYFSETQRNKGNFPGRFSGRQFSNSRSEMNVSTLELGDSALYLCASSQSGQWETQYFGPGTRLLVL.

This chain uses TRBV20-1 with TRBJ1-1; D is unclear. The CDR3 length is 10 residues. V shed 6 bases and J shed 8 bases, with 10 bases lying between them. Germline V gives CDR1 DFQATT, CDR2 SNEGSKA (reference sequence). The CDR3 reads CSALLREAFF. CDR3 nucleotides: TGCAGTGCGCTATTAAGGGAAGCTTTCTTT.